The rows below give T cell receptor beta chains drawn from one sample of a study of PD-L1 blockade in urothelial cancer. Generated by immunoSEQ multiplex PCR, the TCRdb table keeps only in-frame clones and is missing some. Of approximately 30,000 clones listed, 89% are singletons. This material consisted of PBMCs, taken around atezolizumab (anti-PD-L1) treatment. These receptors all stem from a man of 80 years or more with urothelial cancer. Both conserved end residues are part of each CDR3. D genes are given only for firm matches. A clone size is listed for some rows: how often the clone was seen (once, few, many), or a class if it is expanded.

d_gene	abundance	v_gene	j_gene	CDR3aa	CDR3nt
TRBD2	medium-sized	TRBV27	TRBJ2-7	CASSLSTPLAAWTYEQYF	TGTGCCAGCAGTTTATCCACCCCACTAGCGGCCTGGACCTACGAGCAGTACTTC
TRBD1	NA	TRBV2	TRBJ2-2	CASRLGLQGAGELFF	TGTGCCAGCAGGCTAGGTTTACAGGGGGCCGGGGAGCTGTTTTTT
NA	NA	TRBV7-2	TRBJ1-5	CASSHDILDQPQHF	TGTGCCAGCAGCCACGACATATTGGATCAGCCCCAGCATTTT
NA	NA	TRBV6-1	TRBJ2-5	CASSTLGGRETQYF	TGTGCCAGCAGTACGCTAGGAGGGCGAGAGACCCAGTACTTC
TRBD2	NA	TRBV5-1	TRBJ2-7	CASSSETSGTEQYF	TGCGCCAGCAGCTCCGAGACTAGCGGGACCGAGCAGTACTTC
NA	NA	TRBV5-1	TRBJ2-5	CASSLAVVETQYF	TGCGCCAGCAGCTTGGCGGTTGTGGAGACCCAGTACTTC
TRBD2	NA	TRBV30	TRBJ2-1	CAWSNKREASNEQFF	TGTGCCTGGAGTAACAAGCGGGAGGCCTCCAATGAGCAGTTCTTC
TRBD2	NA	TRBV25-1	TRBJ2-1	CASSGGGAGLNEQFF	TGTGCCAGCAGTGGGGGGGGAGCGGGGCTCAATGAGCAGTTCTTC
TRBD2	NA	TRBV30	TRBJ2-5	CAWNRSGRRETQYF	TGTGCCTGGAATAGGAGCGGGAGAAGGGAGACCCAGTACTTC
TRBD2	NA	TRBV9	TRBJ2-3	CASSVSGGFTDTQYF	TGTGCCAGCAGCGTAAGCGGGGGATTCACAGATACGCAGTATTTT
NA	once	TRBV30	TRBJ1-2	CAGRRRGNYGYTF	TGTGCCGGACGTAGGCGCGGGAACTATGGCTACACCTTC
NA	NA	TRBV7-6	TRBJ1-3	CASSSYLGAGNTIYF	TGTGCCAGCAGCTCTTACTTAGGGGCTGGAAACACCATATATTTT
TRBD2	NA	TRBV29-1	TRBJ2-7	CSLRAGPGEQYF	TGCAGCCTTAGAGCGGGACCGGGGGAGCAGTACTTC
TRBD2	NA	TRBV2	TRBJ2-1	CASSPLSGTSGGEQFF	TGTGCCAGCAGTCCACTCTCCGGGACTAGCGGTGGTGAGCAGTTCTTC
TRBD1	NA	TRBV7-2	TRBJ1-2	CASSSTPGQYGYTF	TGTGCCAGCAGCTCCACGCCGGGACAGTATGGCTACACCTTC
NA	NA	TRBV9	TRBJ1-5	CASSVHGMGNQPQHF	TGTGCCAGCAGCGTACACGGGATGGGCAATCAGCCCCAGCATTTT
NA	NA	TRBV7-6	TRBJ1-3	CASRPPGVPGNTIYF	TGTGCCAGCAGGCCCCCGGGGGTCCCTGGAAACACCATATATTTT
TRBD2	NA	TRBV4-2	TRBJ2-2	CASSESSGSVAGELFF	TGTGCCAGCAGCGAAAGCAGCGGGAGCGTAGCTGGGGAGCTGTTTTTT
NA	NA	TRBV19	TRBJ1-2	CASSMGPENYGYTF	TGTGCCAGTAGTATGGGGCCAGAAAACTATGGCTACACCTTC
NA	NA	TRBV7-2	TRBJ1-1	CASSSAPGDTEAFF	TGTGCCAGCAGCTCAGCCCCCGGGGACACTGAAGCTTTCTTT
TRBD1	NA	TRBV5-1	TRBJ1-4	CASSSGQGNEKLFF	TGCGCCAGCAGCTCTGGACAGGGAAATGAAAAACTGTTTTTT
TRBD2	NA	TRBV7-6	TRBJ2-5	CASSHGTSGGPLQETQYF	TGTGCCAGCAGCCACGGGACTAGCGGGGGACCCCTTCAAGAGACCCAGTACTTC
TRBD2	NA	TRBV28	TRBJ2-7	CASLPLAGRVYEQYF	TGTGCCAGCCTTCCCCTAGCGGGAAGGGTGTACGAGCAGTACTTC
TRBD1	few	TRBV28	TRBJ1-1	CASSLSQGRAFF	TGTGCCAGCAGTTTATCACAGGGGAGGGCTTTCTTT
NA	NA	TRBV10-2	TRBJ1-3	CASTTGEGNTIYF	TGCGCCAGCACTACCGGGGAAGGAAACACCATATATTTT
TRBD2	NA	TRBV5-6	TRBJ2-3	CASSLTSGSTDTQYF	TGTGCCAGCAGCTTGACTAGCGGGAGCACAGATACGCAGTATTTT
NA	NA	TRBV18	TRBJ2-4	CASSQDKNIQYF	TGTGCCAGCTCCCAGGACAAAAACATTCAGTACTTC
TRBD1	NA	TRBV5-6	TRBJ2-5	CASSIPGQGGETQYF	TGTGCCAGCAGCATACCGGGACAGGGGGGAGAGACCCAGTACTTC